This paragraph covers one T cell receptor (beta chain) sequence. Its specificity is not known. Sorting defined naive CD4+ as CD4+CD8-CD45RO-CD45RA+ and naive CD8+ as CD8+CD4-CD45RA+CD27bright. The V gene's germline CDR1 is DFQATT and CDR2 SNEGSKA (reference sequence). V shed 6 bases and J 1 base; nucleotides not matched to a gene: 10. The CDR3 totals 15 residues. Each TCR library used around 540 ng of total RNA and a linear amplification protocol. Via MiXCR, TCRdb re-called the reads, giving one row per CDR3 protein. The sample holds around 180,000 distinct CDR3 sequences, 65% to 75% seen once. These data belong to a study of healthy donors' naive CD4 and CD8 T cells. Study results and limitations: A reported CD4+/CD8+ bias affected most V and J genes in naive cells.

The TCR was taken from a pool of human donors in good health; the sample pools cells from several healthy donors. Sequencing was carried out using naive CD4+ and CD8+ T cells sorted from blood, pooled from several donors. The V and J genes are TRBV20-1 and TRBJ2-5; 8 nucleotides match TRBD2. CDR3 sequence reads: CSASVAGGIQETQYF. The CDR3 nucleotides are TGCAGTGCCAGCGTCGCGGGGGGAATCCAAGAGACCCAGTACTTC.